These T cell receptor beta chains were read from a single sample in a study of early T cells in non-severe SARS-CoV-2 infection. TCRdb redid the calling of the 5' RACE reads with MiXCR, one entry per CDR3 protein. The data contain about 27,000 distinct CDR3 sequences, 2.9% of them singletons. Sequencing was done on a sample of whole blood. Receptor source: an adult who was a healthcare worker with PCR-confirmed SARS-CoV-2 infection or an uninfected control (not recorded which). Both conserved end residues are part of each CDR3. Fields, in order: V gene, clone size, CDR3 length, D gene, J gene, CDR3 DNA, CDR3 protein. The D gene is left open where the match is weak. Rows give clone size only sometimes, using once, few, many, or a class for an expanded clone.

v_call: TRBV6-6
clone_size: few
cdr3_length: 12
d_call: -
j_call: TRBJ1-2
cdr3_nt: TGTGCCAGCAGCCCCTTGGACTATGGCTACACCTTC
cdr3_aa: CASSPLDYGYTF

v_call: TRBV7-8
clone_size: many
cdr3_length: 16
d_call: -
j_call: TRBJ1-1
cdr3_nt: TGTGCCAGCACCCCAAGGGGTTCAGGGTTAATCACTGAAGCTTTCTTT
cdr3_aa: CASTPRGSGLITEAFF

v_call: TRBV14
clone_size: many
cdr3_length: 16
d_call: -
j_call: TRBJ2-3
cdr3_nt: TGTGCCAGCAGCCAACCTAGGACCGCCTTCACAGATACGCAGTATTTT
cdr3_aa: CASSQPRTAFTDTQYF

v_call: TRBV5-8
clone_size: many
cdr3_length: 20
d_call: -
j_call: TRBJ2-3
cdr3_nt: TGTGCCAGCAGCTTGGTCATTATCTTAAGCGGTCGGGGCCCCACAGATACGCAGTATTTT
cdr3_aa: CASSLVIILSGRGPTDTQYF

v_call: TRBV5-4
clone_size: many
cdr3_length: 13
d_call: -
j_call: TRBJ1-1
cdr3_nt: TGTGCCAGCAGCTTGGCCGACAACACTGAAGCTTTCTTT
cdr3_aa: CASSLADNTEAFF

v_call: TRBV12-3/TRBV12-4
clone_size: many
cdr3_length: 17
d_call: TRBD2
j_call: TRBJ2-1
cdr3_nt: TGTGCCAGCAGCCGATGGTGGCTAGCGGGGGCGGTGGATGAGCAGTTCTTC
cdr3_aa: CASSRWWLAGAVDEQFF

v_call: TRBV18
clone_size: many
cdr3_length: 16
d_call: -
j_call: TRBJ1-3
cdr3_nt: TGTGCCAGCTCACCACCGTCCGGGGTAGTCGGAAACACCATATATTTT
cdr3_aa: CASSPPSGVVGNTIYF

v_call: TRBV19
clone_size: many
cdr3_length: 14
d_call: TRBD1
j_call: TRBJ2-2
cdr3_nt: TGTGCCACCCAACAGGGGGCTAACACCGGGGAGCTGTTTTTT
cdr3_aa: CATQQGANTGELFF

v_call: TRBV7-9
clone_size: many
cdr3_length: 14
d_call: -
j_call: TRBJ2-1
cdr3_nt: TGTGCCAGCAGCTCGTCGAGGGGGGGCAATGAGCAGTTCTTC
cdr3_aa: CASSSSRGGNEQFF

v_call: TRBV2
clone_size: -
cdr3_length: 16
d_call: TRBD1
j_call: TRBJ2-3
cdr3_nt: TGTGCCAGCAGTGAATGGGACAGGGCTGGCACAGATACGCAGTATTTT
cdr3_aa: CASSEWDRAGTDTQYF

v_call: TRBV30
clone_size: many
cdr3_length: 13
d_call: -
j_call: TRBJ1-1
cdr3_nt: TGTGCCTGGTGTTTTGGGGGGAACACTGAAGCTTTCTTT
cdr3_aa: CAWCFGGNTEAFF

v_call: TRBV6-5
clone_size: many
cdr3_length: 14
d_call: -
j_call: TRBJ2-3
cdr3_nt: TGTGCCAGCAGTTACCTCAAAGGGACGGATACGCAGTATTTT
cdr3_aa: CASSYLKGTDTQYF

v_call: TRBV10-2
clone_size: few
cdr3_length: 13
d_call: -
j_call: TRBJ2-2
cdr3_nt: TGCGCCAGCAGGGCAGTGAACACCGGGGAGCTGTTTTTT
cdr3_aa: CASRAVNTGELFF

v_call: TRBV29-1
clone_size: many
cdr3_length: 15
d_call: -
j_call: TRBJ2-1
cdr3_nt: TGCAGCGTCCCGGCCCAGAGAATGGCCTACAATGAGCAGTTCTTC
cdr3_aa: CSVPAQRMAYNEQFF

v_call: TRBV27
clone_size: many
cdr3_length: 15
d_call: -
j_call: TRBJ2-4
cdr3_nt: TGTGCCAGCAGTACAGGTGAACTAGCCAAAAACATTCAGTACTTC
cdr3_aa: CASSTGELAKNIQYF

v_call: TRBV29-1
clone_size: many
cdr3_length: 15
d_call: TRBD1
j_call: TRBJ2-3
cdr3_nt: TGCAGCGTTGACGATCGGACAGGGTACACAGATACGCAGTATTTT
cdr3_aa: CSVDDRTGYTDTQYF

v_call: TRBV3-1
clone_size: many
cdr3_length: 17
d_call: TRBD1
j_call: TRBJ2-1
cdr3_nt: TGTGCCAGCAGCTCAGGAGGGACAGGGGGCTGGAGGGGTGAGCAGTTCTTC
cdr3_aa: CASSSGGTGGWRGEQFF

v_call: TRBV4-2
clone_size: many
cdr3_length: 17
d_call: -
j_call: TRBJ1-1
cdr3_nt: TGTGCCAGCAGCCGTCCCGGGAGGTTTTCTTCAAGAACTGAAGCTTTCTTT
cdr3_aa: CASSRPGRFSSRTEAFF

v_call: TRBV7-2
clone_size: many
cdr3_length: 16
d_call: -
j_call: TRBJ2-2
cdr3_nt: TGTGCCAGCAGCCCTCATCAACAGGGCAGTACCGGGGAGCTGTTTTTT
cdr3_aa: CASSPHQQGSTGELFF

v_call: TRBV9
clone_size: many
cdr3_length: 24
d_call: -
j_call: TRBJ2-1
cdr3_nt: TGTGCCAGCAGCGTAGGAATCGGGACAGGGGCCAACTTTCGAGCGGGGGGCACCTACAATGAGCAGTTCTTC
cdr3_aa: CASSVGIGTGANFRAGGTYNEQFF

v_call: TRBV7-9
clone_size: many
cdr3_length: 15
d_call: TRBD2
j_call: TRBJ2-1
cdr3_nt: TGTGCCAGCAGCTCCGGGGGGGAGGCCTACAATGAGCAGTTCTTC
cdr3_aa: CASSSGGEAYNEQFF

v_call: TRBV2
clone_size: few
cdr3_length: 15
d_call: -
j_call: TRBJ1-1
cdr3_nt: TGTGCCAGCAGTGGGGCCGGGGCCGGTGGCACTGAAGCTTTCTTT
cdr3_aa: CASSGAGAGGTEAFF

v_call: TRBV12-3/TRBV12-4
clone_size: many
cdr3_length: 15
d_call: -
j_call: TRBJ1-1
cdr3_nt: TGTGCCAGCAGGCCACGTCGTTCTACGGGTACTGAAGCTTTCTTT
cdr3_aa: CASRPRRSTGTEAFF

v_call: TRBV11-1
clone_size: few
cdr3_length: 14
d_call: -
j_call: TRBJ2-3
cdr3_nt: TGTGCCAGCAGCTTAGTTCAGGGAGGAGATACGCAGTATTTT
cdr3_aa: CASSLVQGGDTQYF

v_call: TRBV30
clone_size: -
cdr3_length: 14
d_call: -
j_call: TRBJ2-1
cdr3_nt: TGTGCCTGGAGACTGGACAGTCCCTACAATGAGCAGTTCTTC
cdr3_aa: CAWRLDSPYNEQFF

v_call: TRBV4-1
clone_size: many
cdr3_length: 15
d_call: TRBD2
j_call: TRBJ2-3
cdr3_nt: TGCGCCAGCAGCCATGGGGCGGGGGGTAGAAATACGCAGTATTTT
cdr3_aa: CASSHGAGGRNTQYF

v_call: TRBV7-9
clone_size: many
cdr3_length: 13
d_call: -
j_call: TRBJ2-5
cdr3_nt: TGTGCCAGCAGCATTGGACTTAAGGAGACCCAGTACTTC
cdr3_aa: CASSIGLKETQYF

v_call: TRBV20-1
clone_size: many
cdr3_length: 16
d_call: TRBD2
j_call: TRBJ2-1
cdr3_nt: TGCAGTGCTAGGGGACTAGCGGGGGAGCTAAACAATGAGCAGTTCTTC
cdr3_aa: CSARGLAGELNNEQFF

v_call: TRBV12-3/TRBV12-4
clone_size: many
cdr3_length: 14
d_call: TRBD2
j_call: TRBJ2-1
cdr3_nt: TGTGCCAGTATGACGCGGGGGGGCTACAATGAGCAGTTCTTC
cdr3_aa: CASMTRGGYNEQFF

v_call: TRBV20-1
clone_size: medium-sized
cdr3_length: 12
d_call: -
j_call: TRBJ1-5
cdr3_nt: TGCAGTGCTAGACGGAGCAATCAGCCCCAGCATTTT
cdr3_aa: CSARRSNQPQHF

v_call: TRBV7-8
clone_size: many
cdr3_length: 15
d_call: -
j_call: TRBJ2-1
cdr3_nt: TGTGCCAGCAGCTTACGGCTACCAGCCTACAATGAGCAGTTCTTC
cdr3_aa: CASSLRLPAYNEQFF

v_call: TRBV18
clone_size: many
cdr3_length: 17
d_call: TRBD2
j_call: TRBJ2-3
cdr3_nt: TGTGCCAGCTCACCCCCGGGACTAGCGGGGGGCACAGATACGCAGTATTTT
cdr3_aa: CASSPPGLAGGTDTQYF

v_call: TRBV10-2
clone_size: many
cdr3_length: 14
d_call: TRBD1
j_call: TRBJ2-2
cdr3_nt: TGCGCCAGCAAGACAGGGGAGAACACCGGGGAGCTGTTTTTT
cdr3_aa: CASKTGENTGELFF

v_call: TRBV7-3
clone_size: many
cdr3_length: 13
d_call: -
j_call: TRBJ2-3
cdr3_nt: TGTGCCAGCAGCCCGGACTTCACAGATACGCAGTATTTT
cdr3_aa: CASSPDFTDTQYF

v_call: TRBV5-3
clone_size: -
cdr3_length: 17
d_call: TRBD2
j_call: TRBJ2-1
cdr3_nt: TGTGCCAGAAGCCCGACTAGCGGACGAACCCATCGGAATGAGCAGTTCTTC
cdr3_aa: CARSPTSGRTHRNEQFF

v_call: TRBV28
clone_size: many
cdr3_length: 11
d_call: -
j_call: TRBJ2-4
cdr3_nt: TGTGCCAGCACAGCCAAAAACATTCAGTACTTC
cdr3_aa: CASTAKNIQYF

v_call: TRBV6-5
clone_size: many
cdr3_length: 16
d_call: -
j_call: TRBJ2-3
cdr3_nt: TGTGCCAGCAGTTACTCACGCCGGCCCAAGGGGGATACGCAGTATTTT
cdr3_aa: CASSYSRRPKGDTQYF

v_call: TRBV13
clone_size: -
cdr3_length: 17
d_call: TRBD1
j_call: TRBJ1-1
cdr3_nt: TGTGCCAGCAGCTTAGGGCGCGTGGGGACAGGGGAATTGGGAGCTTTCTTT
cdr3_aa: CASSLGRVGTGELGAFF

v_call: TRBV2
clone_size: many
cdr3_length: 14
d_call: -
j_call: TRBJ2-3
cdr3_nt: TGTGCCAGCAGTGAACTAACCCGCACAGATACGCAGTATTTT
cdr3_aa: CASSELTRTDTQYF

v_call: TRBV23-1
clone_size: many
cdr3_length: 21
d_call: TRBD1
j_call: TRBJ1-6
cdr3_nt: TGCGCCAGCAGTCCAGCCAGGGGGGGACTCTTCAGACCCTCCTATAATTCACCCCTCCACTTT
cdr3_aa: CASSPARGGLFRPSYNSPLHF

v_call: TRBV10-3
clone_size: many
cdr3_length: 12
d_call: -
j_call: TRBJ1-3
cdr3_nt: TGTGCCATCAGTGAGAGAGGAAACACCATATATTTT
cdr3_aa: CAISERGNTIYF

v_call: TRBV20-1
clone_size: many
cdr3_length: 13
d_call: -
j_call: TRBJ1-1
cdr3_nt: TGCAGTGCTAGAGGACAGGCGAACACTGAAGCTTTCTTT
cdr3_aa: CSARGQANTEAFF

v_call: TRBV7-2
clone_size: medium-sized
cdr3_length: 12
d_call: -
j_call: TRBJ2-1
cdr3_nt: TGTGCCAGCAGCTTTTTACCCAATGAGCAGTTCTTC
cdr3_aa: CASSFLPNEQFF

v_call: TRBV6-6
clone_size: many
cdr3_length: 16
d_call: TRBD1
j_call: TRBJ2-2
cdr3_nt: TGTGCCAGCAGTTACTCGAACAGGGGGTGGTCCGGGGAGCTGTTTTTT
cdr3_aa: CASSYSNRGWSGELFF

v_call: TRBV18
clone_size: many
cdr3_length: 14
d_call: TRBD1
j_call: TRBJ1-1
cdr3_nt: TGTGCCAGCTCACCCCGACAGGGGAACACTGAAGCTTTCTTT
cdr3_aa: CASSPRQGNTEAFF

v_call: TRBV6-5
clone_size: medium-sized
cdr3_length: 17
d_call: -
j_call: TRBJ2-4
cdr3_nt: TGTGCCAGCAGTTACTCCCGGTGGAAAGCAGACAAAAACATTCAGTACTTC
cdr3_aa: CASSYSRWKADKNIQYF

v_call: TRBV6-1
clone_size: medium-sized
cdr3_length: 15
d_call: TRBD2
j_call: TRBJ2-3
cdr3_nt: TGTGCCAGCAGTGAATGGGCGGGGGACACAGATACGCAGTATTTT
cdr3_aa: CASSEWAGDTDTQYF

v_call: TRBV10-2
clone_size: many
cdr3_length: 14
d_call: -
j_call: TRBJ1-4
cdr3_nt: TGCGCCAGCAGTGAGTTCCGGGGGGACGAAAAACTGTTTTTT
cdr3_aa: CASSEFRGDEKLFF

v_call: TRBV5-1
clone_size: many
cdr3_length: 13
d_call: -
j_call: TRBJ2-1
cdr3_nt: TGCGCCAGCAGCCAAGGACCCAACAATGAGCAGTTCTTC
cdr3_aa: CASSQGPNNEQFF

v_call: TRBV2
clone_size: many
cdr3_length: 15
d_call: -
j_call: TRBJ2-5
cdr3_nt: TGTGCCAGCAGTACTCAACAGGGCCACCCTGAGACCCAGTACTTC
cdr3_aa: CASSTQQGHPETQYF

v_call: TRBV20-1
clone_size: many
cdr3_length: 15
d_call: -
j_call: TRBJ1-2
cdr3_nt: TGCAGTGCTAGAGATCACGGGGCGGAAAACTATGGCTACACCTTC
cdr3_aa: CSARDHGAENYGYTF

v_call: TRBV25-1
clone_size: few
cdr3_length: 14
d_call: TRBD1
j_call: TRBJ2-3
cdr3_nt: TGTGCCAGCAGTGAATACAGGGGGCTACATACGCAGTATTTT
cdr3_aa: CASSEYRGLHTQYF

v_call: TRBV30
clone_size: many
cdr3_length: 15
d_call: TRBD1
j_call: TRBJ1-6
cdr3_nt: TGTGCCTGGAGTGTACTACAGGGGTTTAATTCACCCCTCCACTTT
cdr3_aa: CAWSVLQGFNSPLHF